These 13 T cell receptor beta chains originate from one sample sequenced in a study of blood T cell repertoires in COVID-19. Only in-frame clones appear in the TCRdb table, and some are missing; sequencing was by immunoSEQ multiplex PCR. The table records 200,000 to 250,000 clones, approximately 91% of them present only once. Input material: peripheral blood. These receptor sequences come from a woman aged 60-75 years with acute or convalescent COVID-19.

The CDR3 DNA reads TGCGCCAGCAGTGTGACCCCGCGGGGGGGGGCCGGGGAGCTGTTTTTT. It codes for CASSVTPRGGAGELFF. The chain is built from TRBV10-2 and TRBJ2-2; TRBD2 matches at 9 bases. Losses at the gene ends were 4 bases for V and 6 bases for J; bases not matched to a gene: 9. CDR3 length: 16 amino acids. Germline CDR1 reads WSHSY; CDR2 reads SAAADI.

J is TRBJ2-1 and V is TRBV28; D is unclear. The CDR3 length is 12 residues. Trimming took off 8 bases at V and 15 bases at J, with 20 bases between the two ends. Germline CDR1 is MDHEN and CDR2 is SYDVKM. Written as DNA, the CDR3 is TGTGCCAGCTCAGATAACGTTGTTATTCGGTTCTTC. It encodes CASSDNVVIRFF.

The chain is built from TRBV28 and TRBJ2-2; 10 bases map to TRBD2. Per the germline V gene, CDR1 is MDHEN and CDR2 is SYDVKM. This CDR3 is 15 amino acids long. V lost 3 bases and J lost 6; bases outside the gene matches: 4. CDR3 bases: TGTGCCAGCAGTTTCACTAGCGGGATTGCCGGGGAGCTGTTTTTT. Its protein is CASSFTSGIAGELFF.

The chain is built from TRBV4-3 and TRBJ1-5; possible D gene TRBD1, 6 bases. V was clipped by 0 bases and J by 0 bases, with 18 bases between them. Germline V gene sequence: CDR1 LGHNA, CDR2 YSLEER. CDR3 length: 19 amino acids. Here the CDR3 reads CASSQEVSRGPNSNQPQHF. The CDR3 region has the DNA TGCGCCAGCAGCCAAGAAGTGTCCAGGGGCCCAAATAGCAATCAGCCCCAGCATTTT.

The CDR3 here is CASSFRTSGDNEQFF. The CDR3 DNA reads TGTGCCAGCAGCTTTAGGACTAGCGGAGACAATGAGCAGTTCTTC. This sequence joins TRBV5-6 and TRBJ2-1, with 10 bases that match TRBD2. V lost 2 bases, J lost 5 bases, and 4 bases stayed unmatched. Looked up from germline, CDR1 is SGHDT and CDR2 is YYEEEE. The CDR3 is 15 residues long.

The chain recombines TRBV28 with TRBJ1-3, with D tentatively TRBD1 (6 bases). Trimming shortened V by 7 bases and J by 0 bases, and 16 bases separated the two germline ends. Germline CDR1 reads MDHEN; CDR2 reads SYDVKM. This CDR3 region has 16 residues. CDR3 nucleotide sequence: TGTGCCAGCACCTTGGACAGTTTAATCTCTGGAAACACCATATATTTT. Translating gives CASTLDSLISGNTIYF.

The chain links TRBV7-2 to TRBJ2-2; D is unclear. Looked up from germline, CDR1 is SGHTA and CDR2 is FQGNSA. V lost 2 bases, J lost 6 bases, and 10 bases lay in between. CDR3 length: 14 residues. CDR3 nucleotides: TGTGCCAGCAGCTTAACGGTCTTAGCCGGGGAGCTGTTTTTT. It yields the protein CASSLTVLAGELFF.

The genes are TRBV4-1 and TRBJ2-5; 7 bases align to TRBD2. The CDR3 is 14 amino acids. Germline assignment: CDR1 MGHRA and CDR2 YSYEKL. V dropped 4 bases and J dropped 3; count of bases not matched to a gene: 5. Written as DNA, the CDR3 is TGCGCCAGCAGCCTTACGGCGGGAGAAGAGACCCAGTACTTC. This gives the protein CASSLTAGEETQYF.

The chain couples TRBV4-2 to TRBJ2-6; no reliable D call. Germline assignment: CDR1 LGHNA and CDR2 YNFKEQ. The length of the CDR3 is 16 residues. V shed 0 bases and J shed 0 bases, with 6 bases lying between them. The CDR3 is CASSQEASSGANVLTF. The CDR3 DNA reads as TGTGCCAGCAGCCAAGAGGCCAGCTCTGGGGCCAACGTCCTGACTTTC.

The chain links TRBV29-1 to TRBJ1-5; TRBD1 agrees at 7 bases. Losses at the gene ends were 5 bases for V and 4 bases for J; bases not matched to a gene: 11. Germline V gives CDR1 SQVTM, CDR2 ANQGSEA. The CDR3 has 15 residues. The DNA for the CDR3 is TGCAGCGTTATAGAGGGACAGACTCGGAATCAGCCCCAGCATTTT. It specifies CSVIEGQTRNQPQHF. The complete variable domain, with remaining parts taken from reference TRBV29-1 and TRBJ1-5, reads SAVISQKPSRDICQRGTSLTIQCQVDSQVTMMFWYRQQPGQSLTLIATANQGSEATYESGFVIDKFPISRPNLTFSTLTVSNMSPEDSSIYLCSVIEGQTRNQPQHFGDGTRLSIL.

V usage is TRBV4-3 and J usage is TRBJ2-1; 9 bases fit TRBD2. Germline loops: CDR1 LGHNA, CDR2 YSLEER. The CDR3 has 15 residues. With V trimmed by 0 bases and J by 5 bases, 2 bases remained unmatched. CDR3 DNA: TGCGCCAGCAGCCAAGAACTAGCGGGTAACAATGAGCAGTTCTTC. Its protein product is CASSQELAGNNEQFF.

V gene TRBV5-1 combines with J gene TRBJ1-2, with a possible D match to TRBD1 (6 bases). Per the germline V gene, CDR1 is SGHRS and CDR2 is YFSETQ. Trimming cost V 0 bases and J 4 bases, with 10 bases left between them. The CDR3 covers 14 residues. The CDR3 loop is CASSLEGGIYGYTF. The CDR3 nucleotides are TGCGCCAGCAGCTTGGAAGGGGGAATCTATGGCTACACCTTC. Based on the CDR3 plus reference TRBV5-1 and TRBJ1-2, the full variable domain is KAGVTQTPRYLIKTRGQQVTLSCSPISGHRSVSWYQQTPGQGLQFLFEYFSETQRNKGNFPGRFSGRQFSNSRSEMNVSTLELGDSALYLCASSLEGGIYGYTFGSGTRLTVV.

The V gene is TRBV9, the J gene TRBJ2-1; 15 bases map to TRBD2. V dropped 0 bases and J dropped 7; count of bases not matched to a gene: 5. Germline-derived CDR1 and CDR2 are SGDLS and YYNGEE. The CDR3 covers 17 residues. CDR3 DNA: TGTGCCAGCAGCGTAGGGACTAGCGGGAGGGCCGGGAATGAGCAGTTCTTC. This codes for CASSVGTSGRAGNEQFF.